Listed below are T cell receptor beta chains from one sample, sequenced in a study of T cell responses to AZD1222 COVID-19 vaccine. This table comes from immunoSEQ multiplex PCR, and its TCRdb copy is limited to in-frame clones, with some not included. The table lists around 130,000 clones, 80% to 90% of them singletons. Here the sequenced sample was peripheral blood, taken 28 days after the second AZD1222 dose. Receptors were obtained from an adult who received the AZD1222 COVID-19 vaccine. Each CDR3 is given with its conserved first and last residue. Fields, in order: J gene, clone size, D gene, V gene, CDR3 DNA, CDR3 protein. A D gene is named only where the DNA matches it firmly. Only some rows state a clone size, as once, few, many or a class for expanded clones.

>TRBJ1-5|-|-|TRBV19
TGTGCCAGTAGCCTGGGGCGGGACCGCTTAAGCAGCAATCAGCCCCAGCATTTT
CASSLGRDRLSSNQPQHF
>TRBJ2-5|-|-|TRBV5-1
TGCGCCAGCAGCACCCTTAGCCAGGAGACCCAGTACTTC
CASSTLSQETQYF
>TRBJ1-1|medium-sized|TRBD1|TRBV6-5
TGTGCCGCACAGGGGAGCACTGAAGCTTTCTTT
CAAQGSTEAFF
>TRBJ1-1|once|-|TRBV6-6
TGTGCCAGCAGTAAGGACCGCGGGGAGGCTTTCTTT
CASSKDRGEAFF
>TRBJ1-1|-|-|TRBV27
TGTGCCAGCAGTTGGACAGTGAACACTGAAGCTTTCTTT
CASSWTVNTEAFF
>TRBJ1-2|-|-|TRBV6-1
TGTGCCAGCAGTGAAGGGAACAGCAACTATGGCTACACCTTC
CASSEGNSNYGYTF
>TRBJ2-3|once|-|TRBV15
TGTGCCACCAGCAGAGCGCGTCAGGATACGCAGTATTTT
CATSRARQDTQYF
>TRBJ1-6|-|-|TRBV15
TGTGCCACCAGCAGAGACAGGGCAAGATCACCCCTCCACTTT
CATSRDRARSPLHF
>TRBJ2-1|-|-|TRBV11-2
TGTGCCAGCAGCTTAAACGGGGCAAATGAGCAGTTCTTC
CASSLNGANEQFF
>TRBJ1-4|-|TRBD1|TRBV18
TGTGCCAGCTCACTCGACAGGGGGAATGAAAAACTGTTTTTT
CASSLDRGNEKLFF
>TRBJ1-2|-|TRBD1|TRBV12-3/TRBV12-4
TGTGCCAGCAGTACAGGGGCTGGCTACACCTTC
CASSTGAGYTF
>TRBJ2-3|once|-|TRBV11-3
TGTGCCAGCAGCTTAGATGCAGGGACAGATACGCAGTATTTT
CASSLDAGTDTQYF
>TRBJ2-7|-|-|TRBV29-1
TGCAGCGTTACCGGGCCCTTCGACGAGCAGTACTTC
CSVTGPFDEQYF
>TRBJ1-6|-|TRBD1|TRBV7-8
TGTGCCAGCAGCTTATCCACAGGGGGCGTAGGGACACCCCTCCACTTT
CASSLSTGGVGTPLHF
>TRBJ1-4|-|-|TRBV7-9
TGTGCCAGCAGCTCGGACAGAGCAGTTCAAAAACTGTTTTTT
CASSSDRAVQKLFF
>TRBJ2-6|-|-|TRBV9
TGTGCCAGCAGCGAAGGGGGGGCTGGGGCCAACGTCCTGACTTTC
CASSEGGAGANVLTF
>TRBJ2-3|many|-|TRBV2
TGTGCCAGCAGCTCCGACTACACAGATACGCAGTATTTT
CASSSDYTDTQYF
>TRBJ2-1|-|-|TRBV6-5
TGTGCCAGCACCTCCGGCGGGGAAGGTAGCAATGAGCAGTTCTTC
CASTSGGEGSNEQFF
>TRBJ1-6|-|TRBD1|TRBV7-3
TGTGCCAGCAGCCCCGGGACAGCGAATTCACCCCTCCACTTT
CASSPGTANSPLHF
>TRBJ2-1|-|TRBD2|TRBV6-5
TGTGCCAGCAGGACTAGCGGGACGTCTCTGGATGAGCAGTTCTTC
CASRTSGTSLDEQFF
>TRBJ1-4|-|-|TRBV6-6
TGTGCCAGCAGTTCACCGGGACAACTAGAAAAACTGTTTTTT
CASSSPGQLEKLFF
>TRBJ1-2|-|TRBD1|TRBV5-5
TGTGCCAGCAGCAGGACAGGAGAAAACTATGGCTACACCTTC
CASSRTGENYGYTF
>TRBJ2-3|-|-|TRBV5-1
TGCGCCAGCAGCTCGACAGGCTCCACAGATACGCAGTATTTT
CASSSTGSTDTQYF
>TRBJ1-1|-|-|TRBV6-5
TGTGCCAGCAGTTACTCGGTAAGGAACACTGAAGCTTTCTTT
CASSYSVRNTEAFF
>TRBJ1-2|few|-|TRBV10-3
TGTGCCATCAGTAACACAGAAGAAGCATTATATGGCTACACCTTC
CAISNTEEALYGYTF
>TRBJ2-1|-|TRBD2|TRBV5-1
TGCGCCAGCAGCTTGTCCGCCCAGCGGGGAGACAATGAGCAGTTCTTC
CASSLSAQRGDNEQFF
>TRBJ1-6|few|-|TRBV3-1/TRBV3-2
TGTGCCAGCAGCCAAGGGTTGTATTCACCCCTCCACTTT
CASSQGLYSPLHF
>TRBJ1-1|-|TRBD1|TRBV6-5
TGTGCCAGCACCTCCGGGACAGGGGTTCCTGAAGCTTTCTTT
CASTSGTGVPEAFF
>TRBJ1-2|-|-|TRBV11-2
TGTGCCAGCAGCTTAGGGCGTTTGGATGGCTACACCTTC
CASSLGRLDGYTF
>TRBJ1-1|-|-|TRBV4-1
TGCGCCAGCAGCCAAATCGGAAGGAGGACTGAAGCTTTCTTT
CASSQIGRRTEAFF
>TRBJ1-2|once|-|TRBV11-2
TGTGCCAGCAGCTCGGTTGGGGGGGGCTATGGCTACACCTTC
CASSSVGGGYGYTF
>TRBJ1-3|-|TRBD1|TRBV6-5
TGTGCCAGCATTCGAGGGACAGGGGGGGAAGACACCATATATTTT
CASIRGTGGEDTIYF
>TRBJ1-2|-|-|TRBV4-3
TGCGCCAGCAGCCAAGGCGAGGGTTGGGGCTACACCTTC
CASSQGEGWGYTF
>TRBJ1-1|-|-|TRBV2
TGTGCCAGCAGTGTGCTACCCGTCGGCACTGAAGCTTTCTTT
CASSVLPVGTEAFF
>TRBJ1-1|-|-|TRBV2
TGTGCCAGCAGCGGACAGAGAAACACTGAAGCTTTCTTT
CASSGQRNTEAFF
>TRBJ1-1|-|-|TRBV3-1/TRBV3-2
TGTGCCAGCAGCCATTTGGGGCGGGGAGGTGAAGCTTTCTTT
CASSHLGRGGEAFF
>TRBJ2-7|few|-|TRBV7-9
TGTGCCAGCAGCTTGACGGGGCCCTCCTACGAGCAGTACTTC
CASSLTGPSYEQYF
>TRBJ1-1|-|-|TRBV5-1
TGCGCCAGCAGCTTGGAAGGCTCGGGGGGCACTGAAGCTTTCTTT
CASSLEGSGGTEAFF
>TRBJ2-3|-|-|TRBV4-3
TGCGCCAGCAGCAAAGCTGATAGCACAGATACGCAGTATTTT
CASSKADSTDTQYF